The 16 T cell receptor beta chains reported below all come from one sample, sequenced in a study of early T cells in non-severe SARS-CoV-2 infection. TCRdb reanalysed the 5' RACE reads using MiXCR and keeps one entry per CDR3 protein. The repertoire holds about 90,000 distinct CDR3 sequences, with approximately 12% as singletons. The sequenced sample was whole blood, obtained at baseline. The receptors were sampled from an adult who was a healthcare worker with PCR-confirmed SARS-CoV-2 infection or an uninfected control (not recorded which).

The table lists this clonotype with many counts. The chain is built from TRBV9 and TRBJ2-1; D call uncertain. The CDR3 has 14 residues. Germline V gene data show CDR1 as SGDLS and CDR2 as YYNGEE. The germline V and J ends were trimmed by 0 bases and 10 bases, with 14 bases remaining between them. Here the CDR3 reads CASSVDSYQEEQFF. In nucleotides, the CDR3 is TGTGCCAGCAGCGTAGATAGTTACCAGGAGGAGCAGTTCTTC.

CDR3 DNA: TGTGCCACCAGCAGAGGAAGTGGACTCCCGGCCTATGAGCAGTTCTTC. Translation: CATSRGSGLPAYEQFF. The chain has TRBV15 and TRBJ2-1; TRBD2 might be the D (5 bases). V was shortened by 1 base and J by 8 bases, with 18 bases between the two germline ends. The CDR3 is made up of 16 amino acids. The germline CDR1 and CDR2 sequences are LNHNV and YYDKDF (reference sequence).

This clonotype was recorded at least ten times. The chain is built from TRBV7-6 and TRBJ1-1, with D unresolved. V gave up 3 bases and J gave up 4 bases, with 12 bases separating them. This CDR3 is built from 14 residues. Germline CDR1 and CDR2: SGHVS and FNYEAQ. The DNA of the CDR3 is TGTGCCAGCAGCTTCCTTGGTGGTGGCACTGAAGCTTTCTTT. Translated, it gives CASSFLGGGTEAFF.

There are a few counts of this clonotype. The chain combines TRBV11-2 with TRBJ2-5; weak D call: TRBD1 (6 bases). Trimming took 6 bases from V and 2 from J, leaving 28 bases between them. There are 19 residues in the CDR3. The germline CDR1 and CDR2 sequences are SGHAT and FQNNGV. For the CDR3, the DNA is TGTGCCAGCAGGCCCCTCCGGGACATCAAAACCCCCCAGCAAGAGACCCAGTACTTC. Amino acids: CASRPLRDIKTPQQETQYF.

The chain employs TRBV6-6 and TRBJ1-1; 9 bases agree with TRBD1. The V gene end was trimmed by 2 bases and the J gene end by 1 base; junction bases not matched to a gene: 5. CDR3 size: 16 residues. Per germline, CDR1 MNHNY and CDR2 SVGAGI (reference sequence). The CDR3 sequence: CASSYGGTGRNTEAFF. Here the CDR3 DNA reads TGTGCCAGCAGTTACGGGGGGACAGGGAGGAACACTGAAGCTTTCTTT.

There are a few counts of this clonotype. This sequence joins TRBV7-9 and TRBJ1-2; D might be TRBD1 (6 bases). Trimming pared 1 base from V and 4 bases from J, leaving 10 bases between. The CDR3 spans 14 residues. CDR1 and CDR2 from the germline V gene are SEHNR and FQNEAQ (reference sequence). The chain's CDR3 is CASSLERGVYGYTF. For the CDR3, the DNA is TGTGCCAGCAGCTTAGAGAGGGGGGTCTATGGCTACACCTTC.

V is TRBV27 and J is TRBJ1-1; 9 nucleotides align to TRBD1. Germline lookup yields CDR1 MNHEY and CDR2 SMNVEV (reference sequence). Trimming took 8 bases from V and 4 from J; bases not matched to a gene: 2. There are 12 residues in the CDR3. As DNA, the CDR3 is TGTGCCAGCTGGGACAGGGTCACTGAAGCTTTCTTT. Translating gives CASWDRVTEAFF.

This chain joins TRBV28 and TRBJ2-3, with TRBD2 as a possible D gene (5 bases). Germline V gene sequence: CDR1 MDHEN, CDR2 SYDVKM. Trimming stripped 10 bases from V and 2 bases from J, with 16 bases between. The CDR3 covers 14 residues. The CDR3 nucleotides are TGTGCCACCGGGAAAGGCGGATCCACAGATACGCAGTATTTT. Translated: CATGKGGSTDTQYF.

This clonotype was recorded many times. This chain joins TRBV11-2 and TRBJ2-6, with a tentative D call TRBD1 (5 bases). The CDR3 runs 17 residues. Germline assignment: CDR1 SGHAT and CDR2 FQNNGV. The germline V and J ends were trimmed by 5 bases and 0 bases, with 14 bases remaining between them. The CDR3 region is CASSPRVKSSGANVLTF. The DNA of the CDR3 is TGTGCCAGCAGCCCCAGGGTAAAAAGCTCTGGGGCCAACGTCCTGACTTTC.

This clonotype was seen many times. The chain recombines TRBV29-1 with TRBJ1-6; D call uncertain. From germline, CDR1 is SQVTM and CDR2 ANQGSEA. The CDR3 extends over 13 amino acids. V lost 5 bases and J 3 bases, leaving 8 bases between the germline ends. The CDR3 sequence: CSVQQSYNSPLHF. As DNA, the CDR3 is TGCAGCGTTCAACAGAGCTATAATTCACCCCTCCACTTT.

This clonotype is medium-sized by share. The genes are TRBV6-2 or TRBV6-3 and TRBJ2-3, with 14 bases lining up with TRBD2. Looked up from germline, CDR1 is MNHEY and CDR2 is SVGEGT. With 5 bases clipped from V and 1 base from J, the junction kept 11 bases outside the gene matches. The CDR3 sequence is 19 residues long. The chain's CDR3 is CASSPPGLAGEGGTDTQYF. The CDR3 DNA reads TGTGCCAGCAGTCCACCGGGACTAGCGGGGGAAGGGGGCACAGATACGCAGTATTTT.

This clonotype was observed a few times. The chain links TRBV12-3 or TRBV12-4 to TRBJ1-3; D is uncertain. The CDR3 length is 16 residues. V lost 3 bases, J lost 0 bases, and 12 bases lay in between. CDR3: CASSFDGSNSGNTIYF. In nucleotides, the CDR3 is TGTGCCAGCAGTTTTGACGGCAGCAACTCTGGAAACACCATATATTTT.

The chain employs TRBV6-2 or TRBV6-3 and TRBJ2-7, with D unclear. Germline values: CDR1 MNHEY, CDR2 SVGEGT. This CDR3 region has 15 residues. V was clipped by 5 bases and J by 0 bases, with 14 bases between them. CDR3 in DNA: TGTGCCAGCAGTCCGCGGACGATTAGCTCCTACGAGCAGTACTTC. This encodes CASSPRTISSYEQYF.

The chain is built from TRBV12-3 or TRBV12-4 and TRBJ2-7, with a possible D match to TRBD1 (6 bases). Trimming took off 6 bases at V and 5 bases at J, with 17 bases between the two ends. The CDR3 has 14 amino acids. CDR3 nucleotide sequence: TGTGCCAGCAGCCCGTCCCGGGACACGGACGAGCAGTACTTC. As protein: CASSPSRDTDEQYF.

This clonotype appeared a few times. The rearrangement uses TRBV5-6 and TRBJ1-2, with a weak D call TRBD1 (6 bases). CDR3 length equals 15 residues. Germline V gene lookup returns CDR1 SGHDT and CDR2 YYEEEE. Trimming left V 0 bases short and J 2 bases short, with 11 bases between. The DNA of the CDR3 is TGTGCCAGCAGCTTGGGTAACAGGGAAAACTATGGCTACACCTTC. As protein: CASSLGNRENYGYTF.

This clonotype was seen more than once but under ten times. The chain uses TRBV29-1 and TRBJ1-4, with D perhaps matching TRBD1 (5 bases). V lost 4 bases and J lost 0, with 15 bases in between. Per germline, CDR1 SQVTM and CDR2 ANQGSEA. The CDR3 has 16 amino acids. CDR3 DNA: TGCAGCGTTGGGGGTGACAGTTTTGCAACTAATGAAAAACTGTTTTTT. Protein: CSVGGDSFATNEKLFF.